The present T cell receptor (beta chain) was sequenced within a study of blood T cell repertoires in COVID-19. Across the study: Samples taken during acute and convalescent COVID-19 were collected in the United States, Italy and Spain. T cells, B-cell-depleted T cells, or PBMCs supplied cDNA or gDNA.

The CDR3 runs to 14 residues. The V end lost 6 bases, the J end lost 1 base, and 12 bases lay between the germline ends. Looked up from germline, CDR1 is KGHSH and CDR2 is LQKENI. In the original processing: Quantification of nucleated cells was approximated via reference gene primer amplification. Sequenced by immunoSEQ multiplex PCR; TCRdb stores in-frame clones only, minus some. V, J and clone size reflect that table, while D and trimming were determined from the DNA. This table holds some 280,000 clones, approximately 90% found once. The TCR was taken from a woman aged 60-70 years with acute or convalescent COVID-19. The specimen was peripheral blood. The J gene is TRBJ1-2, the V gene TRBV18, with a weak D call TRBD1 (6 bases). In DNA, the CDR3 is TGTGCCAGCTCCCTACAGGGAATTAACTATGGCTACACCTTC. Protein: CASSLQGINYGYTF.